A single sample gave rise to the 11 T cell receptor beta chains below, sequenced in a study of technical replicates of blood from a few donors. Some clones are missing from TCRdb's copy, which holds only in-frame ones; the method was immunoSEQ multiplex PCR. The repertoire has around 72,000 clones, 90% to 95% of them found once; the top ten carry roughly 0.4%. The material sequenced was T cells isolated from PBMCs. The receptors here all came from a human donor in good health. Some clones in this sample may be carry-over from other donors' samples.

In nucleotides, the CDR3 is TGCGCCAGCAGCTTGTGGTCAGGGGCCGGCGACGAGCAGTACTTC. This sequence encodes CASSLWSGAGDEQYF. The chain combines TRBV5-1 with TRBJ2-7, with D tentatively TRBD1 (6 bases). The CDR3 is 15 residues long. Germline CDR1 reads SGHRS; CDR2 reads YFSETQ. V lost 1 base to trimming and J lost 5 bases, with 16 bases between them.

V and J are TRBV5-5 and TRBJ1-1; D is unresolved. Trimming cost V 1 base and J 0 bases, with 10 bases left between them. This CDR3 has 15 amino acids. CDR1 and CDR2 (germline): SGHKS, YYEKEE (reference sequence). The CDR3 loop reads CASSLYAGLNTEAFF. Written as DNA, the CDR3 is TGTGCCAGCAGCTTGTACGCGGGTTTGAACACTGAAGCTTTCTTT.

This clone came up a few times. The V call is TRBV10-1, the J call TRBJ2-7; tentative D call: TRBD1 (6 bases). Germline CDR1 and CDR2: WNHNN and SYGVQD (reference sequence). The V end lost 4 bases, the J end lost 0 bases, and 16 bases lay between the germline ends. The CDR3 runs to 16 residues. This CDR3 reads CASSGPLTGSSYEQYF. The CDR3 coding sequence is TGCGCCAGCAGTGGACCGTTAACAGGGAGCTCCTACGAGCAGTACTTC.

CDR3 nucleotide sequence: TGTGCCAGCAGCTTAGAATACAGGGGGCATGGAAACACCATATATTTT. It codes for CASSLEYRGHGNTIYF. The V and J genes are TRBV7-6 and TRBJ1-3; 9 bases line up with TRBD1. CDR1 and CDR2 (germline): SGHVS, FNYEAQ. V lost 1 base, J lost 3 bases, and 4 bases stayed unmatched. This CDR3 has 16 amino acids.

This rearrangement joins TRBV7-2 to TRBJ2-7, with TRBD2 matching 7 bases. With 5 bases clipped from V and 2 bases from J, the junction kept 6 bases outside the gene matches. The length of the CDR3 is 14 residues. The V gene's germline CDR1 is SGHTA and CDR2 FQGNSA. CDR3 coding DNA: TGTGCCAGCAGCGCAGTAGCGGGTCCCTACGAGCAGTACTTC. It specifies CASSAVAGPYEQYF.

The chain combines TRBV6-5 with TRBJ1-1; TRBD1 agrees at 8 bases. This CDR3 comprises 13 residues. The trim removed 0 bases at V and 7 bases at J, leaving 1 base unmatched. Per germline, CDR1 MNHEY and CDR2 SVGAGI. CDR3 residues: CASSYSGTGEAFF. CDR3 nucleotides: TGTGCCAGCAGTTACTCCGGGACAGGTGAAGCTTTCTTT.

This chain joins TRBV18 and TRBJ1-1; 9 bases line up with TRBD1. This CDR3 has 14 amino acids. V lost 5 bases to trimming and J lost 4 bases; unmatched junction nucleotides: 5. Germline V gene lookup returns CDR1 KGHSH and CDR2 LQKENI. CDR3 region: CASSETGGITEAFF. The CDR3 DNA reads TGTGCCAGCTCAGAGACAGGGGGGATCACTGAAGCTTTCTTT.

CDR3 region: CASSYPTGLAVEQYF. In DNA, the CDR3 is TGTGCCAGCAGTTACCCTACGGGACTAGCGGTAGAGCAGTACTTC. V usage is TRBV28 and J usage is TRBJ2-7; 11 positions agree with TRBD2. The CDR3 consists of 15 residues. After removal of 4 bases from V and 7 bases from J, the junction contained 9 bases not matched to a gene. The V gene's germline CDR1 is MDHEN and CDR2 SYDVKM.

This clone was recorded once. The chain combines TRBV15 with TRBJ1-3; D is unclear. The CDR3 consists of 14 residues. V was clipped by 5 bases and J by 4 bases, with 12 bases between them. Germline CDR1 reads LNHNV; CDR2 reads YYDKDF (reference sequence). The DNA of the CDR3 is TGTGCCACCAGCTATGCGGGGATCGGAAACACCATATATTTT. Translation: CATSYAGIGNTIYF.

This chain links TRBV5-1 with TRBJ2-5, with 7 bases that match TRBD1. Germline values: CDR1 SGHRS, CDR2 YFSETQ. J lost 1 base, V lost 6 bases, and 15 bases had no gene match. The CDR3 contains 17 residues. This chain's CDR3 is CASKRIEGATTQETQYF. The CDR3 coding sequence is TGCGCCAGCAAGCGGATCGAGGGGGCTACGACCCAAGAGACCCAGTACTTC.

CDR3 residues: CASTLGGTLGNEQFF. CDR3 bases: TGTGCCAGCACCCTCGGGGGGACTTTAGGTAATGAGCAGTTCTTC. V and J are TRBV5-6 and TRBJ2-1; 7 positions agree with TRBD2. V lost 6 bases and J lost 7; bases outside the gene matches: 13. CDR3 length: 15 amino acids. Germline-derived CDR1 and CDR2 are SGHDT and YYEEEE. The full variable domain, in which reference TRBV5-6 and TRBJ2-1 provide the parts outside the CDR3, is DAGVTQSPTHLIKTRGQQVTLRCSPKSGHDTVSWYQQALGQGPQFIFQYYEEEERQRGNFPDRFSGHQFPNYSSELNVNALLLGDSALYLCASTLGGTLGNEQFFGPGTRLTVL.